This TCR beta chain was documented in a study of blood T cell repertoires in COVID-19 (TCRdb year 2020). Notes on the research overall: ImmuneRACE Cohort 3 recovered participants were defined by two consecutive negative NP/OP PCR tests, healthcare professional clearance, or symptom resolution. Nearly every sample came with metadata listing a de-identified subject ID, COVID-19 status, age in years and sex. The samples were drawn from two sources: the first 160 participants of the ongoing ImmuneRACE study, and 1,254 subjects contributed by 6 global collaborators. Where HLA class I and class II types were available, the types were taken from metadata supplied by the sample provider, not from assay-based typing. Subjects who had been exposed to COVID-19, were actively infected with it, or had recovered from it provided the deeply sampled blood TCRbeta repertoires that made up the dataset. Collaborator samples came from the United States, Italy and Spain and covered acute and convalescent phases of COVID-19. A freely available public database, intended as a resource for researchers studying the immune response to SARS-CoV-2, is where the repertoires were released. The prospective study material was composed of cDNA or gDNA derived from T cells, B-cell-depleted T cells, or PBMCs. What the study reported, not specific to this receptor: How much clinical and demographic metadata was included differed by source and by participant, and the metadata was provided uncurated.

V lost 3 bases and J lost 4 bases, and the count of bases not matched to a germline gene is 3. For CDR1 and CDR2, the germline V gene lists SGDLS and YYNGEE. From its cysteine to its phenylalanine, the CDR3 spans 14 amino acids. Of all the DNA, just the CDR3 is kept, 42 bases in frame from base 1. TCRbeta CDR3 regions were amplified from genomic DNA by means of the immunoSEQ Assay, a bias-controlled multiplex PCR. For the original study's pipeline: The number of nucleated cells in each sample was estimated by amplification of reference gene primers within the assay. To quantify the absolute abundance of each unique TCRbeta CDR3 rearrangement, sequence reads were collapsed and filtered. For each sample, productive Simpson clonality was calculated as the square root of Simpson's diversity index across productive rearrangements. In TCRdb, the immuneACCESS table is reduced to in-frame sequences with V and J assigned. These tables do not hold every clone; where another copy was compared, an unresolved V gene accounts for under half, and the others remain unexplained. V, J and clone size are taken as reported in that table, and D and trimming were inferred from the DNA itself. For this sample the table gives a few hundred thousand clones, of which over 75% were detected only once. Jointly, the top ten make up more than 1.5% of the sample.

Of note for this clone: Its antigen specificity is not known. Base quality data are lacking; no much larger clone is found one base away.

Enrolling through a virtual design, the prospective study's participants ranged in age from roughly 18 to 95 years and lived across some 23 United States geographic areas. Cohort assignment in the prospective study relied on participant-reported clinical history from a screening survey and a study questionnaire. In the prospective study, mobile phlebotomists collected whole blood, serum and a nasopharyngeal or oropharyngeal swab from each participant. Participants in the prospective study had the option to provide additional blood draws and questionnaires over a roughly 2-month period. Before DNA extraction, blood samples from the prospective study were shipped at room temperature or frozen.

The receptor comes from a man aged 35 to 55 in a cohort exposed to, infected with or recovered from COVID-19 (not recorded which). Sequencing was done on a sample of PBMCs or T cells enriched from blood (not recorded which). In this chain, TRBV9 is recombined with TRBJ1-2; 10 middle bases align to TRBD1. This receptor has the CDR3 CASSGGQGIYGYTF. The DNA is as follows: TGTGCCAGCAGCGGGGGACAGGGGATCTATGGCTACACCTTC.